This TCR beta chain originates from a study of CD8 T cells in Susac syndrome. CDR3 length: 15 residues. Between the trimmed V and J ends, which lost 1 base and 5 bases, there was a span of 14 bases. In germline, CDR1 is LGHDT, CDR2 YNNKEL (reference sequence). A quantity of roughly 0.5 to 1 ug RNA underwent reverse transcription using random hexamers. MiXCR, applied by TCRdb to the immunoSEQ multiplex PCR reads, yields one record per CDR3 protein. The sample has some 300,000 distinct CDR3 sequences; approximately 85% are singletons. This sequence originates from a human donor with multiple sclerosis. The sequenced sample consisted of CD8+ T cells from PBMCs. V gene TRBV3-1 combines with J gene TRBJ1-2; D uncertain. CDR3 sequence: CASSQGGGNEYGYTF. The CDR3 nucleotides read TGTGCCAGCAGCCAAGGTGGCGGAAACGAATATGGCTACACCTTC.